The clone carrying this T cell receptor beta chain was observed a handful of times. TCR beta CDR3 regions were amplified from RNA. TCR CDR3 regions were first amplified by RT-PCR with HTBI primers. From the multiplex PCR reads, TCRdb called clonotypes with MiXCR, one entry per CDR3 protein. This sample has approximately 570,000 distinct CDR3 sequences, with roughly 21% found just once. These data are taken from a study of T cells in Graves' hyperthyroidism and ophthalmopathy. This CDR3 contains 15 residues. Between the trimmed V and J ends, which lost 5 bases and 0 bases, there was a span of 14 bases. Exclusion of a patient resulted from uncontrolled infection, other autoimmune disease, pregnancy or lactation. On the basis of clinical symptoms, serum thyroxine and TRAb, thyroid ultrasound and orbital computed tomography, diagnoses were made. Fresh peripheral blood, 8 to 10 ml, was the source of the PBMCs.

The sequence was obtained from a man aged 35-49 years with Graves' ophthalmopathy. The V call is TRBV12-3 or TRBV12-4, the J call TRBJ2-7, with D perhaps matching TRBD2 (6 bases). The sample was blood. CDR3 in amino acids: CASSQRDSSSYEQYF. CDR3 DNA sequence: TGTGCCAGCAGTCAGAGGGACTCGAGCTCCTACGAGCAGTACTTC.